The clone carrying this T cell receptor beta chain has more than one count but fewer than ten. The protocol was immunoSEQ multiplex PCR, while the TCRdb copy is restricted to in-frame clones and leaves out a portion. In the table there are some 130,000 clones, approximately 86% of which are singletons. This sample is drawn from a study of blood T cell repertoires in COVID-19. Overall study context: Acute-phase and convalescent COVID-19 samples originated in the United States, Italy and Spain.

The CDR3 sequence is 15 residues long. Germline lookup yields CDR1 SNHLY and CDR2 FYNNEI. Trimming removed 1 base from V and 8 bases from J; junction bases left unmatched: 3. Sequencing was done on a sample of peripheral blood. The receptor was isolated from a woman in her seventies with COVID-19, enrolled during active disease. The chain combines TRBV2 with TRBJ1-6; 9 bases agree with TRBD1. CDR3 amino acids: CASSEVWTGDSPLHF. The CDR3 DNA reads TGTGCCAGCAGTGAAGTTTGGACAGGGGATTCACCCCTCCACTTT. The entire variable domain, with the rest obtained from reference TRBV2 and TRBJ1-6, is as follows: EPEVTQTPSHQVTQMGQEVILRCVPISNHLYFYWYRQILGQKVEFLVSFYNNEISEKSEIFDDQFSVERPDGSNFTLKIRSTKLEDSAMYFCASSEVWTGDSPLHFGNGTRLTVT.